Listed here are 27 T cell receptor beta chains from one sample, sequenced in a study of shared clonotypes between healthy human individuals. Sequencing was performed with immunoSEQ multiplex PCR; in TCRdb, only in-frame clones are kept and a portion is missing. This sample carries roughly 1.5 million clones, around 98% of them seen once, and the ten largest clones take roughly 0.45%. The source material was naive CD4+ T cells sorted from blood. Sample subset: CD45RA+ positively selected. These receptors all come from a man aged 30-40 years in good health.

The chain couples TRBV10-3 to TRBJ1-5, with a possible D match to TRBD1 (5 bases). The CDR3 runs to 12 residues. Trimming removed 2 bases from V and 9 bases from J, with 8 bases in between. Germline lookup yields CDR1 ENHRY and CDR2 SYGVKD. CDR3 region: CAISEPGGPQHF. CDR3 bases: TGTGCCATCAGTGAGCCTGGGGGGCCCCAGCATTTT.

The chain employs TRBV7-9 and TRBJ2-1; 10 bases fit TRBD1. Germline-derived CDR1 and CDR2 are SEHNR and FQNEAQ (reference sequence). The V and J ends lost 2 bases and 9 bases, in that order; junction bases with no gene match: 4. The CDR3 sequence is 14 residues long. In nucleotides, the CDR3 is TGTGCCAGCAGCTTAATGGGACAGGGGACTGAGCAGTTCTTC. It codes for CASSLMGQGTEQFF. The full variable domain, rest sourced from reference TRBV7-9 and TRBJ2-1, is DTGVSQNPRHKITKRGQNVTFRCDPISEHNRLYWYRQTLGQGPEFLTYFQNEAQLEKSRLLSDRFSAERPKGSFSTLEIQRTEQGDSAMYLCASSLMGQGTEQFFGPGTRLTVL.

Regarding this clone: This sample also contains other DNA sequences that code for the same CDR3. The chain couples TRBV18 to TRBJ1-4; D gene unclear. V was pared by 3 bases and J by 7 bases, with 12 bases between. This CDR3 contains 14 residues. CDR1 is KGHSH, CDR2 LQKENI, per germline. The CDR3 bases are TGTGCCAGCTCACCGCCCGGGTCAGGTGAAAAACTGTTTTTT. This encodes CASSPPGSGEKLFF.

This clone was picked up one time. The chain carries TRBV4-2 and TRBJ2-2, with 13 positions matching TRBD2. The V gene's germline CDR1 is LGHNA and CDR2 YNFKEQ. The V gene end was trimmed by 0 bases and the J gene end by 1 base; junction bases not matched to a gene: 8. The CDR3 length is 20 residues. CDR3 loop: CASSQERLAGGWGNTGELFF. The CDR3 DNA reads as TGTGCCAGCAGCCAAGAAAGACTAGCGGGAGGTTGGGGGAACACCGGGGAGCTGTTTTTT.

The CDR3 is CASSRGPTAYEQYF. The CDR3 DNA reads TGTGCCAGCAGCCGGGGACCGACCGCCTACGAGCAGTACTTC. The genes are TRBV11-3 and TRBJ2-7; tentatively, D is TRBD1 or TRBD2 (5 bases each). V gave up 5 bases and J gave up 2 bases, with 13 bases separating them. CDR3 size: 14 residues. Germline CDR1 reads SGHNT; CDR2 reads YENEEA.

V and J are TRBV7-9 and TRBJ2-1; 7 bases align to TRBD2. V was clipped by 4 bases and J by 5 bases; unmatched bases: 20. The CDR3 length is 19 residues. The germline CDR1 and CDR2 sequences are SEHNR and FQNEAQ (reference sequence). The CDR3 sequence: CASSSSLGWSGTYNNEQFF. CDR3 bases: TGTGCCAGCAGCTCTTCTCTGGGGTGGAGCGGGACTTACAACAATGAGCAGTTCTTC. Full variable domain (missing parts from reference TRBV7-9 and TRBJ2-1): DTGVSQNPRHKITKRGQNVTFRCDPISEHNRLYWYRQTLGQGPEFLTYFQNEAQLEKSRLLSDRFSAERPKGSFSTLEIQRTEQGDSAMYLCASSSSLGWSGTYNNEQFFGPGTRLTVL.

This clone has a single count. Other DNA sequences in the same sample also yield this CDR3. This chain connects TRBV5-1 to TRBJ2-7; possible D gene TRBD2, 5 bases. CDR1 and CDR2 from the germline V gene are SGHRS and YFSETQ. This CDR3 spans 14 amino acids. Trimming removed 0 bases at V and 4 bases at J, with 11 bases between. CDR3: CASSLGLSSYEQYF. The CDR3 DNA follows: TGCGCCAGCAGCTTGGGACTATCATCGTACGAGCAGTACTTC.

The CDR3 DNA reads TGTGCCAGCAGGATCCGGGACAGCCACTACGAGCAGTACTTC. This gives the protein CASRIRDSHYEQYF. The rearrangement uses TRBV6-1 and TRBJ2-7, with 7 bases fitting TRBD1. The CDR3 is 14 residues long. Germline lookup yields CDR1 MNHNS and CDR2 SASEGT. V lost 6 bases to trimming and J lost 3 bases; unmatched junction nucleotides: 8.

The genes are TRBV27 and TRBJ2-7; D is perhaps TRBD1 (6 bases). This CDR3 has 14 amino acids. V was trimmed by 0 bases and J by 6 bases, leaving 12 bases between them. In germline, CDR1 is MNHEY, CDR2 SMNVEV (reference sequence). The CDR3 here is CASSLSPYRAEQYF. CDR3 nucleotides: TGTGCCAGCAGTTTATCCCCATACAGGGCCGAGCAGTACTTC.

This clone was observed a single time. The same CDR3 can be traced to other DNA sequences in this sample. The chain combines TRBV10-3 with TRBJ2-5; TRBD1 matches at 9 bases. CDR3 length: 13 residues. From germline, CDR1 is ENHRY and CDR2 SYGVKD. Losses at the gene ends were 4 bases for V and 3 bases for J; bases not matched to a gene: 0. The CDR3 protein is CAISGTGEETQYF. CDR3 bases: TGTGCCATCAGTGGGACAGGGGAAGAGACCCAGTACTTC.

The gene calls are TRBV5-6 and TRBJ2-7, with D perhaps matching TRBD2 (6 bases). Germline-derived CDR1 and CDR2 are SGHDT and YYEEEE. This CDR3 region has 14 residues. V gave up 4 bases and J gave up 1 base, with 12 bases separating them. CDR3 loop: CASSQIAESYEQYF. The CDR3 coding sequence is TGTGCCAGCAGCCAAATAGCGGAATCCTACGAGCAGTACTTC.

A remark on this clone: This CDR3 is also generated by other DNA sequences in the sample. The V and J genes are TRBV20-1 and TRBJ2-1; no clear D gene. Germline V gene sequence: CDR1 DFQATT, CDR2 SNEGSKA (reference sequence). Trimming took 7 bases from V and 6 from J, leaving 7 bases between them. The CDR3 loop spans 10 amino acids. The CDR3 nucleotides read TGCAGTGTTTTGGGCAATGAGCAGTTCTTC. The encoded protein is CSVLGNEQFF.

The V gene is TRBV18, the J gene TRBJ2-3; 10 positions agree with TRBD2. Germline CDR1 reads KGHSH; CDR2 reads LQKENI. The CDR3 sequence is 17 residues long. The V and J ends lost 3 bases and 6 bases, in that order; junction bases with no gene match: 12. CDR3 region: CASSPILAGIAPDTQYF. CDR3 in DNA: TGTGCCAGCTCACCTATACTAGCGGGAATTGCCCCCGATACGCAGTATTTT.

In this sample, this clone turned up once. The chain joins TRBV9 to TRBJ2-3; D call uncertain. The CDR3 covers 17 residues. Germline lookup yields CDR1 SGDLS and CDR2 YYNGEE. V dropped 4 bases and J dropped 2 bases, with 20 bases sitting between them. In nucleotides, the CDR3 is TGTGCCAGCAGCACCCACCCCCGTTGGCAGACCACAGATACGCAGTATTTT. This translates into CASSTHPRWQTTDTQYF.

This clone was seen only a few times. Other DNA sequences in this sample translate to the same CDR3. The genes are TRBV5-1 and TRBJ1-4; D is uncertain. The CDR3 is 13 residues long. The V gene lost 0 bases and the J gene lost 6 bases, with 6 bases spanning the gap. CDR1 and CDR2 from the germline V gene are SGHRS and YFSETQ. For the CDR3, the DNA is TGCGCCAGCAGCTTGGGACGGGATGAAAAACTGTTTTTT. Amino acids: CASSLGRDEKLFF. Filled out from reference TRBV5-1 and TRBJ1-4, the complete variable domain reads KAGVTQTPRYLIKTRGQQVTLSCSPISGHRSVSWYQQTPGQGLQFLFEYFSETQRNKGNFPGRFSGRQFSNSRSEMNVSTLELGDSALYLCASSLGRDEKLFFGSGTQLSVL.

This sequence joins TRBV7-9 and TRBJ2-2; D is ambiguous. Germline assignment: CDR1 SEHNR and CDR2 FQNEAQ (reference sequence). Between the trimmed V and J ends, which lost 5 bases and 6 bases, there was a span of 10 bases. This CDR3 is built from 13 residues. The CDR3 loop reads CASSPAVPGELFF. The CDR3 region has the DNA TGTGCCAGCAGCCCCGCAGTCCCCGGGGAGCTGTTTTTT.

The chain recombines TRBV5-4 with TRBJ2-7; maybe TRBD2 (5 bases). V was shortened by 4 bases and J by 2 bases, with 16 bases between the two germline ends. Germline CDR1 and CDR2: SGHNT and YYREEE (reference sequence). CDR3 length equals 15 residues. DNA for the CDR3: TGTGCCAGCAGCCCAGCCGCGGGCGGGCCCTACGAGCAGTACTTC. Translating gives CASSPAAGGPYEQYF.

With regard to this clone: Other DNA sequences in the sample encode the same CDR3. This chain links TRBV18 with TRBJ2-3, with 9 nucleotides matching TRBD2. Trimming cost V 6 bases and J 0 bases; bases outside gene matches: 7. CDR1 is KGHSH and CDR2 is LQKENI in the germline V gene. The CDR3 runs 16 residues. CDR3 coding DNA: TGTGCCAGCTCTCCCTTAGCGGGGGCGAGCACAGATACGCAGTATTTT. Its translation: CASSPLAGASTDTQYF.

The chain uses TRBV11-1 and TRBJ2-1; D gene unclear. The V gene's germline CDR1 is SGHAT and CDR2 FQDESV (reference sequence). The CDR3 extends over 13 amino acids. The V end lost 3 bases, the J end lost 3 bases, and 6 bases lay between the germline ends. Here the CDR3 reads CASSFLNYNEQFF. The CDR3 DNA reads TGTGCCAGCAGCTTCCTCAACTACAATGAGCAGTTCTTC.

The rearrangement uses TRBV9 and TRBJ2-1; D not resolved. Germline CDR1 and CDR2: SGDLS and YYNGEE. The length of the CDR3 is 14 residues. V gave up 4 bases and J gave up 5 bases, with 13 bases separating them. The CDR3 region has the DNA TGTGCCAGCAGCTTAATTCCGGGCAACAATGAGCAGTTCTTC. It encodes CASSLIPGNNEQFF.

The chain employs TRBV15 and TRBJ2-4, with 9 bases matching TRBD1. Per germline, CDR1 LNHNV and CDR2 YYDKDF (reference sequence). This CDR3 is built from 19 residues. Trimming took 0 bases from V and 0 from J; bases not matched to a gene: 9. CDR3 sequence (DNA): TGTGCCACCAGCAGAGATCTGGGACAGGGAAGGTTAGCCAAAAACATTCAGTACTTC. Its translation is CATSRDLGQGRLAKNIQYF.

The chain has TRBV5-1 and TRBJ1-1; D is unclear. The V gene lost 0 bases and the J gene lost 6 bases, with 9 bases spanning the gap. The germline V gene has CDR1 SGHRS and CDR2 YFSETQ. The CDR3 is 13 amino acids. Here the CDR3 reads CASSLEVWAEAFF. CDR3 DNA sequence: TGCGCCAGCAGCTTGGAGGTGTGGGCTGAAGCTTTCTTT.

About this clone: Other DNA sequences in this sample translate to the same CDR3. V gene TRBV5-1 combines with J gene TRBJ2-3, with D hard to call. The germline CDR1 and CDR2 sequences are SGHRS and YFSETQ. The CDR3 spans 11 residues. V lost 7 bases to trimming and J lost 13 bases, with 16 bases between them. The chain's CDR3 is CASGWVGPEYF. CDR3 in DNA: TGCGCCAGCGGATGGGTTGGGCCCGAGTATTTT. The full variable domain, its missing parts supplied by reference TRBV5-1 and TRBJ2-3, is KAGVTQTPRYLIKTRGQQVTLSCSPISGHRSVSWYQQTPGQGLQFLFEYFSETQRNKGNFPGRFSGRQFSNSRSEMNVSTLELGDSALYLCASGWVGPEYFGPGTRLTVL.

This chain uses TRBV6-6 with TRBJ1-2; D possibly corresponds to TRBD1 (5 bases). The V and J ends lost 5 bases and 4 bases respectively, with 17 bases between them. The V gene's germline CDR1 is MNHNY and CDR2 SVGAGI (reference sequence). The CDR3 runs to 15 residues. This CDR3 is CASSPPGRSGYGYTF. The CDR3 coding sequence is TGTGCCAGCAGTCCCCCGGGACGTTCGGGCTATGGCTACACCTTC.

The genes are TRBV5-4 and TRBJ2-7; no firm D call. In germline, CDR1 is SGHNT, CDR2 YYREEE (reference sequence). The CDR3 sequence is 12 residues long. Trimming left V 4 bases short and J 3 bases short, with 8 bases between. The CDR3 bases are TGTGCCAGCAGCCGGAGAAACTACGAGCAGTACTTC. This gives the protein CASSRRNYEQYF.

V is TRBV15 and J is TRBJ1-1; 8 bases line up with TRBD1. The CDR3 runs to 15 residues. The junction had 5 bases not matched to a gene; V was cut back by 0 bases and J by 5 bases. Per germline, CDR1 LNHNV and CDR2 YYDKDF (reference sequence). CDR3 in DNA: TGTGCCACCAGCAGAGAACAGGGGGGTTGGACTGAAGCTTTCTTT. The encoded protein is CATSREQGGWTEAFF. The full variable domain, completed using reference TRBV15 and TRBJ1-1, is DAMVIQNPRYQVTQFGKPVTLSCSQTLNHNVMYWYQQKSSQAPKLLFHYYDKDFNNEADTPDNFQSRRPNTSFCFLDIRSPGLGDTAMYLCATSREQGGWTEAFFGQGTRLTVV.

This clone has only one observation. The rearrangement joins TRBV30 to TRBJ1-5; TRBD1 matches at 7 bases. Germline V gene data show CDR1 as GTSNPN and CDR2 as SVGIG (reference sequence). CDR3 size: 15 residues. The V segment lost 5 bases and the J segment 1 base; nucleotides outside the gene matches: 8. The CDR3 DNA is TGTGCCTGGCGGGCCGTCAGGGGGAGCAATCAGCCCCAGCATTTT. Translated, it gives CAWRAVRGSNQPQHF.